This TCR beta chain was recorded in a study of T cells in localized non-small cell lung cancer (dated by TCRdb to about 2020). With regard to the full study: Comparing tumors with uninvolved tumor-adjacent lungs, the study looked at the T cell repertoires of 236 patients with early-stage NSCLC. Of the NSCLC patients, fewer than 150 were male and some 97 were female, and the mean age was approximately 66 years. The cohort was made up of around 250 treatment-naive NSCLC patients whose localized lung tumors had been resected. Here is what the overall study found, with its caveats: The highest T cell clonality was observed in uninvolved tumor-adjacent lung, where clonality exceeded that of tumor, suggesting that antigenic responses were more focused in uninvolved tumor-adjacent lung. Because multi-region tumor sequencing was not performed, intratumor heterogeneity could not be ruled out. A median of about 61 of the top 100 tumor clones turned up in the paired uninvolved adjacent lung, and approximately 30 of those clones also ranked among the top 100 of that same adjacent lung. Higher T cell density in blood was associated with longer overall survival, whereas higher clonality in adjacent lung was associated with shorter survival. Because the study design was exploratory, TCR variables were selected using unadjusted p-values without false-discovery rate correction.

TCR beta CDR3 regions were sequenced from DNA using the immunoSEQ Assay. The paper's processing steps were these. T cell density was computed as TCR beta template counts normalized to usable DNA estimated by amplifying housekeeping genes. Richness was estimated with the preseqR package, extrapolating to 400,000 templates for PBMC samples and 120,000 templates for tissue samples. Clonality was defined by subtracting Pielou's evenness from one. To identify tissue-enriched TCRs, differential abundance testing was run on productive amino-acid clonotypes with a minimum total count of 5 and an alpha of 0.1. Repertoire overlap between compartments was quantified with the Jaccard Index and Morisita Overlap Index. GLIPH clustered TCR beta CDR3s with public tetramer-defined viral CDR3s; viral motifs required at least three viral sequences plus V-gene enrichment. Here the immuneACCESS table is served through TCRdb, limited to in-frame sequences with V and J called. Missing clones are a known gap in these copies; in checked studies unresolved V genes cover under half, and the rest lacks a known reason. The V and J calls and the clone size are those of that table, but D and trimming were determined from the DNA. The sample table holds 25,000 to 35,000 clones, of which roughly 91% were seen once. The ten largest clonotypes hold 13% of the sample.

Based on the germline V gene (reference sequence), the CDR1 and CDR2 sequences are LNHNV and YYDKDF. Between the V and J ends, shortened by 4 bases and 5 bases respectively, the junction contains 14 bases. From cysteine to phenylalanine, the CDR3 is 15 amino acids long. Only the CDR3 region is kept as DNA, spanning 45 bases read in frame from base 1. At diagnosis, tumor, uninvolved tumor-adjacent lung and peripheral blood were collected and then preserved as a mix of FFPE and fresh-frozen material. For TCR repertoire profiling, blood samples were analyzed as peripheral blood mononuclear cells. Notes on this clone: The antigen it recognizes is unknown. No much larger clonotype is one base removed from it; base qualities were not supplied.

Here the chain combines TRBV15 and TRBJ1-4; the D gene lacks a confident call. Here the sequenced sample was peripheral blood, taken before any cancer treatment. This receptor was identified in a female donor over 55 with stage III squamous cell lung carcinoma. The DNA sequence reads TGTGCCACCAGCAACAACGGCTACCCCAATGAAAAACTGTTTTTT. Its coded protein is CATSNNGYPNEKLFF.